This T cell receptor beta chain derives from a study of blood T cell repertoires in COVID-19. TCRdb's table, derived via immunoSEQ multiplex PCR, lists solely in-frame clones and lacks some. The table includes more than 95,000 clones, about 70% detected once. The CDR3 contains 14 residues. Trimming left V 2 bases short and J 4 bases short, with 10 bases between. Germline assignment: CDR1 KGHSH and CDR2 LQKENI. The chain links TRBV18 to TRBJ2-3, with D perhaps matching TRBD2 (5 bases). This clonotype was obtained from a man aged 80 or over with COVID-19, enrolled during active disease. Material: peripheral blood. The DNA of the CDR3 is TGTGCCAGCTCACCATCCAACGGGGCAGATACGCAGTATTTT. It translates to CASSPSNGADTQYF.